The 8 T cell receptor beta chains below come from one sample, sequenced in a study of T cells in tumors after PD-1 blockade. The table came from immunoSEQ multiplex PCR; TCRdb's copy has only in-frame clones and leaves some out. This sample has over 1,500 clones, with roughly 67% found just once. The material sequenced was tumor tissue, taken before anti-PD-1 treatment. The receptors come from a human donor with cutaneous squamous cell carcinoma.

The sample holds one count of this clone. The J gene is TRBJ2-7, the V gene TRBV27; D gene ambiguous. This CDR3 has 13 amino acids. The V end was cut by 5 bases, the J end by 1 base, with 9 bases between. Per germline, CDR1 MNHEY and CDR2 SMNVEV (reference sequence). The CDR3 region has the DNA TGTGCCAGCAGTCTTGGGGATTCCTACGAGCAGTACTTC. Translating gives CASSLGDSYEQYF.

The chain carries TRBV13 and TRBJ1-3; a possible D gene is TRBD1 (6 bases). Deletions cut 7 bases from V and 6 bases from J, with 19 bases between. The CDR3 totals 15 residues. The germline gives CDR1 PRHDT, CDR2 FYEKMQ (reference sequence). The CDR3 sequence: CASTARGPTINTIYF. CDR3 DNA: TGTGCCAGCACCGCCCGGGGGCCCACTATAAACACCATATATTTT.

The genes are TRBV6-6 and TRBJ2-1; no reliable D call. CDR3 size: 12 residues. Germline CDR1 MNHNY, CDR2 SVGAGI (reference sequence). V shed 2 bases and J shed 8 bases, with 7 bases lying between them. The CDR3 protein is CASSYGYDEQFF. The CDR3 region has the DNA TGTGCCAGCAGTTACGGTTACGATGAGCAGTTCTTC.

This clone was counted between two and nine times. V gene TRBV30 combines with J gene TRBJ1-2; TRBD1 might be the D (5 bases). This CDR3 spans 10 amino acids. Trimming stripped 3 bases from V and 8 bases from J, with 7 bases between. Germline CDR1 is GTSNPN and CDR2 is SVGIG (reference sequence). The CDR3 sequence: CAWRRGGYTF. The DNA of the CDR3 is TGTGCCTGGAGGAGGGGCGGCTACACCTTC.

The gene calls are TRBV9 and TRBJ1-3, with unresolved D. With 4 bases removed from V and 0 bases from J, the gap between germline ends came to 11 bases. The CDR3 sequence is 15 residues long. Germline lookup yields CDR1 SGDLS and CDR2 YYNGEE. The CDR3 spells CASSKDGSSGNTIYF. The CDR3, as DNA: TGTGCCAGCAGCAAAGACGGTAGCTCTGGAAACACCATATATTTT.

This clone showed up just a few times. The chain carries TRBV25-1 and TRBJ2-2; no clear D. Germline CDR1 reads MGHDK; CDR2 reads SYGVNS. V was trimmed by 2 bases and J by 8 bases, leaving 6 bases between them. The CDR3 loop spans 12 amino acids. CDR3 amino acids: CASSEVLGELFF. DNA for the CDR3: TGTGCCAGCAGTGAAGTTCTAGGGGAGCTGTTTTTT.

The rearrangement joins TRBV7-2 to TRBJ1-4; 10 bases map to TRBD1. Germline V gives CDR1 SGHTA, CDR2 FQGNSA. The CDR3 is 16 residues long. Unmatched junction bases numbered 4, after V lost 0 bases and J lost 6 bases. CDR3 sequence (DNA): TGTGCCAGCAGCTTAGCGGCGGGGACAGGGGATGAAAAACTGTTTTTT. It is translated as CASSLAAGTGDEKLFF.

V and J are TRBV5-1 and TRBJ2-5; 9 bases map to TRBD2. The CDR3 is 15 residues long. Germline CDR1 reads SGHRS; CDR2 reads YFSETQ. Unmatched junction bases numbered 8, after V lost 3 bases and J lost 5 bases. CDR3 in amino acids: CASSSNLAGGETQYF. CDR3 sequence (DNA): TGCGCCAGCAGCTCCAACCTTGCGGGGGGGGAGACCCAGTACTTC.